This TCR beta chain was captured by sequencing in a study of cytomegalovirus exposure and HLA in healthy donors. As to this clone: Its matching antigen is unknown.

Findings and limits, study-wide: Cytomegalovirus association was assigned to approximately 160 TCR beta chains.

Use of 60 Vbeta and 13 Jbeta primers characterized the PCR. Clones were sequenced by immunoSEQ multiplex PCR, and TCRdb holds only the in-frame ones, with some missing. The data show approximately 110,000 clones, with about 74% seen just once and 4% to 4.5% held by the top ten. Germline V gives CDR1 SGHRS, CDR2 YFSETQ. Trimming took off 5 bases at V and 3 bases at J, with 15 bases between the two ends. The CDR3 covers 14 residues. This rearrangement joins TRBV5-1 to TRBJ2-7; D is undetermined. The specimen sequenced was PBMCs. The receptor's source is a woman between 50 and 59 years old in good health and CMV-seropositive. CDR3 DNA: TGCGCCAGCAGGGTCGCTCAGGCCGACTACGAGCAGTACTTC. The encoded protein is CASRVAQADYEQYF.